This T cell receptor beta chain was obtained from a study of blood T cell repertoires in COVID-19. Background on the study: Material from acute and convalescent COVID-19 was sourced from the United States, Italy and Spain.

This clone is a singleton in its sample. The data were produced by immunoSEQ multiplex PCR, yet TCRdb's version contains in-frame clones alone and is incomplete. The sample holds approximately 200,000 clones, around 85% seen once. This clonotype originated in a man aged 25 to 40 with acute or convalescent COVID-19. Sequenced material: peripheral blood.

CDR3 protein: CASRTYKSSNQPQHF. CDR3 in DNA: TGTGCCAGTCGGACATACAAGAGCAGCAATCAGCCCCAGCATTTT. The J gene is TRBJ1-5, the V gene TRBV19; TRBD1 is a possible D gene (5 bases). The CDR3 totals 15 residues. Trimming shortened V by 8 bases and J by 1 base, and 15 bases separated the two germline ends. Germline CDR1 and CDR2: LNHDA and SQIVND (reference sequence).